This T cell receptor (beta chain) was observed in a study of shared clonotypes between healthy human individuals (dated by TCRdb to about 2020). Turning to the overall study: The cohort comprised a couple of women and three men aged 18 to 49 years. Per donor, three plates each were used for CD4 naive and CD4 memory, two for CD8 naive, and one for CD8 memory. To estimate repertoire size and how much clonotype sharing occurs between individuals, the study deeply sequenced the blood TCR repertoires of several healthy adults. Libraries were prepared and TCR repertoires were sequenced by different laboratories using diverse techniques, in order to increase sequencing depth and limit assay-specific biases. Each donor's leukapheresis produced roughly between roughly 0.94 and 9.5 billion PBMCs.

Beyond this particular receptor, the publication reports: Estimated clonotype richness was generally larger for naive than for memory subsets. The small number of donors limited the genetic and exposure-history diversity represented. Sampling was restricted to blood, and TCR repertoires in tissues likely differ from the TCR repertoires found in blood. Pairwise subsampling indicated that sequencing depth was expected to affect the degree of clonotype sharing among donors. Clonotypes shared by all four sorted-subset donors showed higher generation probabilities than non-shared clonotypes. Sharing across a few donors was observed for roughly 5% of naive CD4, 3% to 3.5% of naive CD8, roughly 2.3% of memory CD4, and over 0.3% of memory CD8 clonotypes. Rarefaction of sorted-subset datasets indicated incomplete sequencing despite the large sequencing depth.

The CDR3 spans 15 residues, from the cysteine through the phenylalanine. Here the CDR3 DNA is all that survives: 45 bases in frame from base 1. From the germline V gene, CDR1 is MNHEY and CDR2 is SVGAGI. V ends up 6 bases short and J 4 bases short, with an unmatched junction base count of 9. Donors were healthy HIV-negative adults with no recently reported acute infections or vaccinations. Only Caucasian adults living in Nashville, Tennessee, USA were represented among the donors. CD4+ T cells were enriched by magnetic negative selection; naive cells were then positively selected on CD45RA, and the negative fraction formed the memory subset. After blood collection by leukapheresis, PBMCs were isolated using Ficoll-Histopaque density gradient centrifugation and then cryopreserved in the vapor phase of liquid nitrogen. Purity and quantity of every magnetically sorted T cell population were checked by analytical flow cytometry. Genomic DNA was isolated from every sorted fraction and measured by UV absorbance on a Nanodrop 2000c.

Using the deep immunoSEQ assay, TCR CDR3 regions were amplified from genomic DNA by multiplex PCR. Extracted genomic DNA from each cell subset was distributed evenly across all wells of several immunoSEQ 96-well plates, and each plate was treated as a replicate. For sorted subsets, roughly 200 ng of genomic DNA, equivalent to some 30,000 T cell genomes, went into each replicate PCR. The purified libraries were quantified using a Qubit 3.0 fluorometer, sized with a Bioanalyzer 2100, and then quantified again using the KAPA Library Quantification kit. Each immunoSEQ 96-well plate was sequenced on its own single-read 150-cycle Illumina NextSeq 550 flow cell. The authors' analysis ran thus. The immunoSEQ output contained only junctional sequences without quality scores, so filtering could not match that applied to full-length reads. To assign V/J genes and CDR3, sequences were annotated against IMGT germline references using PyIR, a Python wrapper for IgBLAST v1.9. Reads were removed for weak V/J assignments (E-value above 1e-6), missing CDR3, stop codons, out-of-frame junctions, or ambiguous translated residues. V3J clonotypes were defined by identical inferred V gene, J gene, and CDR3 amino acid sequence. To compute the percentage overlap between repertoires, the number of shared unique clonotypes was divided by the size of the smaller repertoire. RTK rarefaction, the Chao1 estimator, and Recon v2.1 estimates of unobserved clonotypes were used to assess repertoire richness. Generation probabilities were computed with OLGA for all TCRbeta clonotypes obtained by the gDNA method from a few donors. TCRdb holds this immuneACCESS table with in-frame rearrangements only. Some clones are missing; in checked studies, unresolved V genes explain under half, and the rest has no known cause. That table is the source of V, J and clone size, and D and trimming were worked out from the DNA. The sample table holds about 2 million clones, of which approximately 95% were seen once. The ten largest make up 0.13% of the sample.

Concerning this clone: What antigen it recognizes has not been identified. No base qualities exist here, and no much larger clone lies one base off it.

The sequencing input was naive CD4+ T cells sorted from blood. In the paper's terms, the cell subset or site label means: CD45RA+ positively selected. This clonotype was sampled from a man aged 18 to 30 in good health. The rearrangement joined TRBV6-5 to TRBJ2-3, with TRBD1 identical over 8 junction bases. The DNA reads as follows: TGTGCCAGCAGCCTGACAGGGGCCCAAGCAGATACGCAGTATTTT. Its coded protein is CASSLTGAQADTQYF.